This T cell receptor (beta chain) originates from a study of blood T cell repertoires in COVID-19. Recruits, aged roughly 18 to 95 years, lived in 24 US areas. Some clones are missing from TCRdb's copy, which holds only in-frame ones; the method was immunoSEQ multiplex PCR. This sample carries fewer than 350,000 clones, more than 75% of them seen once, and the ten largest clones take under 3%. In this sample, this clone turned up once. Germline CDR1 LNHDA, CDR2 SQIVND (reference sequence). This CDR3 has 16 residues. V shed 4 bases and J shed 4 bases, with 17 bases lying between them. What was sequenced was PBMCs or T cells enriched from blood (not recorded which). This chain joins TRBV19 and TRBJ1-3, with D maybe TRBD1 (6 bases). The TCR was taken from a woman between 40 and 55 years old with acute COVID-19. In nucleotides, the CDR3 is TGTGCCAGTAGTACCCTCCCAGGGGTTTACGGAAACACCATATATTTT. It yields the protein CASSTLPGVYGNTIYF.